Listed below are T cell receptor beta chains from one sample, sequenced in a study of cytomegalovirus exposure and HLA in healthy donors. Sequencing used immunoSEQ multiplex PCR; TCRdb keeps in-frame clones, though not all of them. The sample holds 150,000 to 200,000 clones, around 85% seen once. Sequenced input: PBMCs. These receptors were obtained from a man aged 18 to 30 in good health and CMV-seropositive. CDR3s include the opening cysteine and the closing phenylalanine or tryptophan. A D gene is named only where the DNA matches it firmly. Rows may omit the clone size; those that give it use once, few, many or a size class.

d_call: .; j_call: TRBJ2-1; cdr3_length: 16; clone_size: .; v_call: TRBV19; cdr3_nt: TGTGCCAGTAGTATACATCGGGGGAGCTCCTACAATGAGCAGTTCTTC; cdr3_aa: CASSIHRGSSYNEQFF
d_call: .; j_call: TRBJ2-7; cdr3_length: 13; clone_size: .; v_call: TRBV6-6; cdr3_nt: TGTGCCAGCAGTTACTCTAGCAGGGACGAGCAGTACTTC; cdr3_aa: CASSYSSRDEQYF
d_call: .; j_call: TRBJ1-4; cdr3_length: 11; clone_size: .; v_call: TRBV30; cdr3_nt: TGTGCCTGGAGTGCCCTCGAAAAACTGTTTTTT; cdr3_aa: CAWSALEKLFF
d_call: TRBD2; j_call: TRBJ2-7; cdr3_length: 15; clone_size: few; v_call: TRBV10-1; cdr3_nt: TGCGCCAGCAGTTCGCGGCGGGAGTCCTCCTACGAGCAGTACTTC; cdr3_aa: CASSSRRESSYEQYF
d_call: .; j_call: TRBJ1-1; cdr3_length: 16; clone_size: .; v_call: TRBV7-6; cdr3_nt: TGTGCCAGCAGCCTCACTCAGGGTGGGGGGGACACTGAAGCTTTCTTT; cdr3_aa: CASSLTQGGGDTEAFF
d_call: .; j_call: TRBJ1-1; cdr3_length: 15; clone_size: .; v_call: TRBV28; cdr3_nt: TGTGCCAGCAGTTTATGGGACTTGTGGGGCACTGAAGCTTTCTTT; cdr3_aa: CASSLWDLWGTEAFF
d_call: .; j_call: TRBJ2-5; cdr3_length: 16; clone_size: .; v_call: TRBV5-1; cdr3_nt: TGCGCCAGCAGCTTGGACCCGCGAGTTTTCCAAGAGACCCAGTACTTC; cdr3_aa: CASSLDPRVFQETQYF
d_call: .; j_call: TRBJ1-4; cdr3_length: 14; clone_size: .; v_call: TRBV9; cdr3_nt: TGTGCCAGCAGCGTGGGGGACTCTAATGAAAAACTGTTTTTT; cdr3_aa: CASSVGDSNEKLFF
d_call: TRBD1; j_call: TRBJ2-2; cdr3_length: 18; clone_size: .; v_call: TRBV12-5; cdr3_nt: TGTGCTAGTGGTTTGGTGTACGGGACAGGGTATGGCACCGGGGAGCTGTTTTTT; cdr3_aa: CASGLVYGTGYGTGELFF
d_call: .; j_call: TRBJ2-1; cdr3_length: 14; clone_size: .; v_call: TRBV7-2; cdr3_nt: TGTGCCAGCAGCGGCAGACGGAGGGAAAATGAGCAGTTCTTC; cdr3_aa: CASSGRRRENEQFF
d_call: .; j_call: TRBJ2-3; cdr3_length: 15; clone_size: .; v_call: TRBV7-2; cdr3_nt: TGTGCCAGCAGCCCAAGTCGGAGGTTCACAGATACGCAGTATTTT; cdr3_aa: CASSPSRRFTDTQYF
d_call: TRBD2; j_call: TRBJ2-2; cdr3_length: 17; clone_size: .; v_call: TRBV28; cdr3_nt: TGTGCCAGCAGGCCAGGGGGAGCGGGAGGACGGACCGGGGAGCTGTTTTTT; cdr3_aa: CASRPGGAGGRTGELFF
d_call: TRBD1; j_call: TRBJ2-7; cdr3_length: 15; clone_size: .; v_call: TRBV5-1; cdr3_nt: TGCGCCAGCAGTTCTCGGACAGGGACCTCATACGAGCAGTACTTC; cdr3_aa: CASSSRTGTSYEQYF
d_call: .; j_call: TRBJ2-3; cdr3_length: 15; clone_size: .; v_call: TRBV11-2; cdr3_nt: TGTGCCAGCAGCTTAGGACAGCTCCCCACAGATACGCAGTATTTT; cdr3_aa: CASSLGQLPTDTQYF
d_call: .; j_call: TRBJ1-2; cdr3_length: 12; clone_size: .; v_call: TRBV6-5; cdr3_nt: TGTGCTGTGGGGGCGGCCTCCTATGGCTACACCTTC; cdr3_aa: CAVGAASYGYTF
d_call: .; j_call: TRBJ1-1; cdr3_length: 14; clone_size: .; v_call: TRBV4-1; cdr3_nt: TGCGCCAGCAGCCAAGATGGGGGCCTTAGAGTGGCTTTCTTT; cdr3_aa: CASSQDGGLRVAFF
d_call: .; j_call: TRBJ1-2; cdr3_length: 13; clone_size: .; v_call: TRBV2; cdr3_nt: TGTGCCAGCACGCCACGTCAGGGGTATGGCTACACCTTC; cdr3_aa: CASTPRQGYGYTF
d_call: .; j_call: TRBJ1-1; cdr3_length: 13; clone_size: .; v_call: TRBV11-1; cdr3_nt: TGTGCCAGCAGTCTAGTCACGGCGGGTGAAGCTTTCTTT; cdr3_aa: CASSLVTAGEAFF
d_call: TRBD1; j_call: TRBJ1-3; cdr3_length: 15; clone_size: .; v_call: TRBV5-5; cdr3_nt: TGTGCCAGCAGTCCAGGGACAGGGGTTGGAAACACCATATATTTT; cdr3_aa: CASSPGTGVGNTIYF
d_call: .; j_call: TRBJ2-7; cdr3_length: 15; clone_size: .; v_call: TRBV5-1; cdr3_nt: TGCGCCAGCAGCCGGACCCACCAGGGCCCCTACGAGCAGTACTTC; cdr3_aa: CASSRTHQGPYEQYF
d_call: .; j_call: TRBJ2-2; cdr3_length: 14; clone_size: .; v_call: TRBV29-1; cdr3_nt: TGCAGCGCCCCGTTTGGGGGGGGCGACGGGGAGCTGTTTTTT; cdr3_aa: CSAPFGGGDGELFF
d_call: TRBD2; j_call: TRBJ2-1; cdr3_length: 15; clone_size: once; v_call: TRBV7-3; cdr3_nt: TGTGCCAGCAGCTTAATAGCGGGAGGTGACAATGAGCAGTTCTTC; cdr3_aa: CASSLIAGGDNEQFF
d_call: .; j_call: TRBJ2-3; cdr3_length: 16; clone_size: .; v_call: TRBV7-9; cdr3_nt: TGTGCCAGCAGCCCACCGGGTTTCAGGGGCAAGGATACGCAGTATTTT; cdr3_aa: CASSPPGFRGKDTQYF
d_call: .; j_call: TRBJ2-7; cdr3_length: 14; clone_size: .; v_call: TRBV7-9; cdr3_nt: TGTGCCAGCAGCTCCCCGATTGCGGCCTACGAGCAGTACTTC; cdr3_aa: CASSSPIAAYEQYF
d_call: .; j_call: TRBJ1-5; cdr3_length: 17; clone_size: .; v_call: TRBV25-1; cdr3_nt: TGTGCCAGCAGTGTCCTTCCGGGGGGCTATAGCAATCAGCCCCAGCATTTT; cdr3_aa: CASSVLPGGYSNQPQHF
d_call: .; j_call: TRBJ2-5; cdr3_length: 15; clone_size: .; v_call: TRBV6-5; cdr3_nt: TGTGCCAGCAGTTTTACTGCCCAACTAGGAGAGACCCAGTACTTC; cdr3_aa: CASSFTAQLGETQYF
d_call: TRBD2; j_call: TRBJ2-5; cdr3_length: 15; clone_size: .; v_call: TRBV5-6; cdr3_nt: TGTGCCAGCAGCTCACCTAGCGGGACCAGGGAGACCCAGTACTTC; cdr3_aa: CASSSPSGTRETQYF
d_call: .; j_call: TRBJ2-2; cdr3_length: 14; clone_size: once; v_call: TRBV6-5; cdr3_nt: TGTGCCAGCGCAGGTGGAGGGGAAGCCGGGGAGCTGTTTTTT; cdr3_aa: CASAGGGEAGELFF
d_call: .; j_call: TRBJ2-7; cdr3_length: 14; clone_size: .; v_call: TRBV2; cdr3_nt: TGTGCCAGCAGCTTAGGGGGAGAGGCTTACGAGCAGTACTTC; cdr3_aa: CASSLGGEAYEQYF
d_call: .; j_call: TRBJ2-2; cdr3_length: 14; clone_size: .; v_call: TRBV5-4; cdr3_nt: TGTGCCAGCACCAAAGCGGAAAACACCGGGGAGCTGTTTTTT; cdr3_aa: CASTKAENTGELFF